Following are 5 T cell receptor beta chains from one sample sequenced in a study of early T cells in non-severe SARS-CoV-2 infection. TCRdb ran MiXCR on the 5' RACE reads and lists one entry per CDR3 protein. The sample gives tens of thousands of distinct CDR3 sequences, roughly 9% of which show up once; approximately 4% is in the top ten. The starting material was whole blood, obtained at baseline. These receptors came from an adult who was a healthcare worker with PCR-confirmed SARS-CoV-2 infection or an uninfected control (not recorded which).

A few counts support this clonotype. This sequence joins TRBV20-1 and TRBJ2-1, with D unclear. CDR3 length: 13 amino acids. V dropped 3 bases and J dropped 4 bases, with 10 bases sitting between them. Germline CDR1 is DFQATT and CDR2 is SNEGSKA (reference sequence). The CDR3 DNA is TGCAGTGCTAGTAGCAACCGGTACAATGAGCAGTTCTTC. Translated, it gives CSASSNRYNEQFF.

In its sample, this clonotype was seen many times. Written as DNA, the CDR3 is TGTGCCAGCAGTGCGGGGACTAGCGGTGGTGGAGATACGCAGTATTTT. As protein: CASSAGTSGGGDTQYF. The V gene is TRBV6-4, the J gene TRBJ2-3, with 11 bases aligning to TRBD2. J was trimmed by 5 bases and V by 4 bases; bases with no gene match: 8. CDR1 is MRHNA, CDR2 SNTAGT, per germline. This CDR3 is 16 amino acids long.

This clonotype appeared once. Lacking the conserved final phenylalanine or tryptophan, this CDR3 likely reflects a read error. This chain connects TRBV6-1 to TRBJ2-1, with 10 bases aligning to TRBD2. Germline V gene data show CDR1 as MNHNS and CDR2 as SASEGT. Unmatched junction bases numbered 9, after V lost 4 bases and J lost 9 bases. This CDR3 has 15 amino acids. This chain's CDR3 is CASSGPSGSHAEQFS. CDR3 nucleotides: TGTGCCAGCAGTGGCCCTAGCGGGAGTCATGCTGAGCAGTTCTCC.

This sequence joins TRBV12-3 or TRBV12-4 and TRBJ1-4; D may be TRBD1 (6 bases). The CDR3 spans 13 residues. The germline V and J ends were trimmed by 7 bases and 4 bases, with 10 bases remaining between them. This CDR3 reads CASNGDINEKLFF. The CDR3 bases are TGTGCCAGCAACGGGGACATTAATGAAAAACTGTTTTTT.

Points on this clonotype: Since a much larger clone is just one base distant, this may be a read error. The V call is TRBV7-9, the J call TRBJ1-4; possible D gene TRBD1, 6 bases. Germline V gives CDR1 SEHNR, CDR2 FQNEAQ (reference sequence). This CDR3 has 15 amino acids. The CDR3 spells CASSLALGADEKLSF. In nucleotides, the CDR3 is TGTGCCAGCAGCTTAGCGCTGGGGGCCGATGAAAAACTGTCTTTT. Using reference TRBV7-9 and TRBJ1-4 for the parts outside the CDR3, the full variable domain is DTGVSQNPRHKITKRGQNVTFRCDPISEHNRLYWYRQTLGQGPEFLTYFQNEAQLEKSRLLSDRFSAERPKGSFSTLEIQRTEQGDSAMYLCASSLALGADEKLSFGSGTQLSVL.